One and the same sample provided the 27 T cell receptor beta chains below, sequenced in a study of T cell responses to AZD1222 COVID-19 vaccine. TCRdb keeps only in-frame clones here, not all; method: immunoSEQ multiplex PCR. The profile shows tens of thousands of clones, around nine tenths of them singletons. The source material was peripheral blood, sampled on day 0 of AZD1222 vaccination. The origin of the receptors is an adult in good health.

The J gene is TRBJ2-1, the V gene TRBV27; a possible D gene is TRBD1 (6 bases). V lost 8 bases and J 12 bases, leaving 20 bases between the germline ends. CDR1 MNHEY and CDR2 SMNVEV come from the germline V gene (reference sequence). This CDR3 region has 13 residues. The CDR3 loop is CASSMGMTGMQFF. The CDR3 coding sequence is TGTGCCAGCTCAATGGGAATGACAGGCATGCAGTTCTTC.

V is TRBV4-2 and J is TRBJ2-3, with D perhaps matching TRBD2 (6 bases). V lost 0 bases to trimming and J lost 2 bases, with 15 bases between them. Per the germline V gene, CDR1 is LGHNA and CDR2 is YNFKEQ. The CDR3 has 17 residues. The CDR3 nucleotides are TGTGCCAGCAGCCAAGAACTTAGCGGTTTACTCACAGATACGCAGTATTTT. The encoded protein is CASSQELSGLLTDTQYF.

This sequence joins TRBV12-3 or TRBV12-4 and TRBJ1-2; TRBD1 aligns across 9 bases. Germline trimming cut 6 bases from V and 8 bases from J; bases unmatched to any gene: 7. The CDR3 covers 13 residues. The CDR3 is CASRRDRDDGYTF. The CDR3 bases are TGTGCCAGCAGGAGGGACAGGGACGACGGCTACACCTTC.

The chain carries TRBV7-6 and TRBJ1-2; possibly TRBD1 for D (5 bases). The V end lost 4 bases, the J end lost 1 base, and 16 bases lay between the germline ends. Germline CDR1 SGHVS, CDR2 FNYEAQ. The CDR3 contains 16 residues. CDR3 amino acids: CASSSSHGGSNYGYTF. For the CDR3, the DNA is TGTGCCAGCAGCTCTTCCCACGGGGGTAGTAACTATGGCTACACCTTC. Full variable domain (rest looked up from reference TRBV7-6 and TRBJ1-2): GAGVSQSPRYKVTKRGQDVALRCDPISGHVSLYWYRQALGQGPEFLTYFNYEAQQDKSGLPNDRFSAERPEGSISTLTIQRTEQRDSAMYRCASSSSHGGSNYGYTFGSGTRLTVV.

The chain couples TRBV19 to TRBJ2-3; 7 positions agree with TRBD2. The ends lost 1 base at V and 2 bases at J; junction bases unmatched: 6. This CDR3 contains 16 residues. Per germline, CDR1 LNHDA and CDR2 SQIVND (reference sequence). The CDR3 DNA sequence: TGTGCCAGTAGTATAGTCCGGGACTACGCCACAGATACGCAGTATTTT. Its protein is CASSIVRDYATDTQYF.

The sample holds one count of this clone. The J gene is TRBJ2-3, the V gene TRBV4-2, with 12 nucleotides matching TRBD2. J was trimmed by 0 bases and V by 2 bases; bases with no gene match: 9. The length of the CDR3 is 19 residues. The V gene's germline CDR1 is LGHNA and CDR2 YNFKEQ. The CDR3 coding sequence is TGTGCCAGCAGCCAACTAATGACTAGCGGGAGCGACAGCACAGATACGCAGTATTTT. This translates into CASSQLMTSGSDSTDTQYF.

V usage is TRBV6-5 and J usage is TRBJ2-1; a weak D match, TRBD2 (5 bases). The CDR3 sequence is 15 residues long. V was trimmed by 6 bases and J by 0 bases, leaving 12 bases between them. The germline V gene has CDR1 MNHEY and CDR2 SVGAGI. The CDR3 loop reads CASSRRGVSYNEQFF. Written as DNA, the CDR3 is TGTGCCAGCAGCCGACGGGGTGTCTCCTACAATGAGCAGTTCTTC.

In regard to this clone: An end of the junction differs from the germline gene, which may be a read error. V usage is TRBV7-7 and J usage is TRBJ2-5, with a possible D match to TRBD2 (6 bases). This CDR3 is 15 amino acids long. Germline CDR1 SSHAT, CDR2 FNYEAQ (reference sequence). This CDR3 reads CASSRSPNRGETQYF. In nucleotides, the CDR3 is TGTGCTAGCAGCCGATCTCCGAATCGGGGGGAGACCCAGTACTTC.

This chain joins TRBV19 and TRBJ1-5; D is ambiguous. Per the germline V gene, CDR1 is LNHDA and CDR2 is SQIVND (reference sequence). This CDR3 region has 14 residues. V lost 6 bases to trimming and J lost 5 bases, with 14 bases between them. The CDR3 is CASSRQVGDQPQHF. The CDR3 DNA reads TGTGCCAGTAGCCGGCAGGTGGGCGATCAGCCCCAGCATTTT.

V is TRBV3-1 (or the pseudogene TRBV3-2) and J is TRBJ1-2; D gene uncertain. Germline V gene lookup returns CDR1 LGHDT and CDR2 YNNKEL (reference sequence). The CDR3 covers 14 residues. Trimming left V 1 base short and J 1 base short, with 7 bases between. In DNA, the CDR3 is TGTGCCAGCAGCCAAGTGGGCAGTAACTATGGCTACACCTTC. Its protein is CASSQVGSNYGYTF.

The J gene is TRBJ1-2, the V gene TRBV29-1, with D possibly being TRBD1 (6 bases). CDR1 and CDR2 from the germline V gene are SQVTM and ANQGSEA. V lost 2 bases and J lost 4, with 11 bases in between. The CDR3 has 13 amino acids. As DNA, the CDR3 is TGCAGCGTTGAAAGGGGGTCTGGCTATGGCTACACCTTC. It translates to CSVERGSGYGYTF.

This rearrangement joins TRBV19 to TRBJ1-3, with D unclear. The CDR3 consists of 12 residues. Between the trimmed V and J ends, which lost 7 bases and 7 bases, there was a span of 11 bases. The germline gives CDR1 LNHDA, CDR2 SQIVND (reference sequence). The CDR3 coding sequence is TGTGCCAGTAATGCAGGTTGGAACACCATATATTTT. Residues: CASNAGWNTIYF.

The chain's CDR3 is CASTTSWESWQYF. Here the CDR3 DNA reads TGTGCCAGCACGACTAGCTGGGAGTCTTGGCAGTACTTC. The rearrangement joins TRBV12-3 or TRBV12-4 to TRBJ2-7, with 7 bases aligning to TRBD2. With 7 bases clipped from V and 9 bases from J, the junction kept 12 bases outside the gene matches. The CDR3 covers 13 residues.

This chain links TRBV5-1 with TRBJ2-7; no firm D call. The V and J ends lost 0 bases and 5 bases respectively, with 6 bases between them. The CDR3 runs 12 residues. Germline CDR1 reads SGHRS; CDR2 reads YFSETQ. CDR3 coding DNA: TGCGCCAGCAGCTTGGGGGCGAACGAGCAGTACTTC. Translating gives CASSLGANEQYF. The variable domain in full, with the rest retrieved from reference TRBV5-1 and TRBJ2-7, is KAGVTQTPRYLIKTRGQQVTLSCSPISGHRSVSWYQQTPGQGLQFLFEYFSETQRNKGNFPGRFSGRQFSNSRSEMNVSTLELGDSALYLCASSLGANEQYFGPGTRLTVT.

CDR3 loop: CASSLGLPGGANAEAFF. The CDR3 bases are TGTGCCAGCAGCTTAGGTTTGCCAGGGGGCGCAAACGCTGAAGCTTTCTTT. V and J are TRBV7-2 and TRBJ1-1; 8 nucleotides line up with TRBD1. V lost 1 base, J lost 6 bases, and 13 bases stayed unmatched. Per germline, CDR1 SGHTA and CDR2 FQGNSA. The CDR3 loop spans 17 amino acids.

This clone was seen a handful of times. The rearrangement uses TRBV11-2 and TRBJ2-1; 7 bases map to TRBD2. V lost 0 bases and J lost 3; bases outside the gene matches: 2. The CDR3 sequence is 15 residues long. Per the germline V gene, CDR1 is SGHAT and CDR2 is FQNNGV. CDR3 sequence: CASSLDAGVYNEQFF. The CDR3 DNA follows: TGTGCCAGCAGCTTAGATGCGGGAGTCTACAATGAGCAGTTCTTC.

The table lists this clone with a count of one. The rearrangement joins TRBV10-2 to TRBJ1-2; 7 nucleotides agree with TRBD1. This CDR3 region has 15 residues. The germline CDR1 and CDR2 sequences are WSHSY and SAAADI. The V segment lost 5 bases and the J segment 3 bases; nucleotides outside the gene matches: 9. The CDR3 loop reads CASSPRQGSDYGYTF. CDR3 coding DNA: TGCGCCAGCAGTCCTCGACAGGGAAGCGACTATGGCTACACCTTC.

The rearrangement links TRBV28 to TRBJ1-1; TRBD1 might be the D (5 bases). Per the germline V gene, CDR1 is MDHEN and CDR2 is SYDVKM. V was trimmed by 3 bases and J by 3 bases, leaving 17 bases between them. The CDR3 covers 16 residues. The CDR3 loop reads CASSFLRGREDTEAFF. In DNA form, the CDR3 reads TGTGCCAGCAGTTTTCTACGAGGCAGGGAAGACACTGAAGCTTTCTTT.

CDR3 region: CASSLVGRMNTEAFF. The CDR3 DNA reads TGTGCCAGCAGCTTAGTCGGCCGCATGAACACTGAAGCTTTCTTT. The genes are TRBV7-9 and TRBJ1-1; the D is unclear. This CDR3 has 15 residues. V lost 1 base and J 0 bases, leaving 9 bases between the germline ends. Germline values: CDR1 SEHNR, CDR2 FQNEAQ (reference sequence).

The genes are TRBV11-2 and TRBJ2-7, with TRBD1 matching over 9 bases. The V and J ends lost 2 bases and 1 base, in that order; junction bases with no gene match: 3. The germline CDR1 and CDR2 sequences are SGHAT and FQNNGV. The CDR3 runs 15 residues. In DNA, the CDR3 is TGTGCCAGCAGCTTACCCGGGACAGGGTCCTACGAGCAGTACTTC. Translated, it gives CASSLPGTGSYEQYF.

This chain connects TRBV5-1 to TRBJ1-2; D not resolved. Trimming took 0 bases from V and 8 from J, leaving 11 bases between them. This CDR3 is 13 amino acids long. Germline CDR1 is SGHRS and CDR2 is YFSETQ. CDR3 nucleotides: TGCGCCAGCAGCTTGGGTGTACGGGAGGGCTACACCTTC. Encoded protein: CASSLGVREGYTF.

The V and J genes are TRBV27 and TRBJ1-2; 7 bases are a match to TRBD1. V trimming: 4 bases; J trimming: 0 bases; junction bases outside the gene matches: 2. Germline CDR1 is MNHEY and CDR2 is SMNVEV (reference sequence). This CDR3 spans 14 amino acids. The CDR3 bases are TGTGCCAGCAGTTCGGGACAGCCTAACTATGGCTACACCTTC. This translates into CASSSGQPNYGYTF.

The CDR3 is CASSPARTSGRGSSYEQYF. For the CDR3, the DNA is TGTGCCAGCAGTCCCGCTCGAACTAGCGGGAGGGGCAGCTCCTACGAGCAGTACTTC. V and J are TRBV27 and TRBJ2-7; 13 bases line up with TRBD2. The length of the CDR3 is 19 residues. Germline assignment: CDR1 MNHEY and CDR2 SMNVEV (reference sequence). V lost 5 bases and J lost 0; bases outside the gene matches: 13.

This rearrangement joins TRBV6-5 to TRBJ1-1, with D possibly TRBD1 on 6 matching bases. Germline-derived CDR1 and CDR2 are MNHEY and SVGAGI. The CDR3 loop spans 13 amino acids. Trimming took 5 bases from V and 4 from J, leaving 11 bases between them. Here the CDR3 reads CASSSPRGTEAFF. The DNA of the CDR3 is TGTGCCAGCAGTAGCCCCAGGGGCACTGAAGCTTTCTTT.

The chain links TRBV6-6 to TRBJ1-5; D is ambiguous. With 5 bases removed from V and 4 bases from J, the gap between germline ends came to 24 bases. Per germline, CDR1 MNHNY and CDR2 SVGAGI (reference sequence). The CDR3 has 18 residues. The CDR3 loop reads CASSQHLTEGGPNQPQHF. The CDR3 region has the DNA TGTGCCAGCAGTCAACACCTTACGGAGGGAGGACCAAATCAGCCCCAGCATTTT.

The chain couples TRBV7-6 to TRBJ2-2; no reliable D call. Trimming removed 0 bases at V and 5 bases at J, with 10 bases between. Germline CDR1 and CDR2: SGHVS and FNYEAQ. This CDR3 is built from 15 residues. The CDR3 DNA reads TGTGCCAGCAGCTTAGCGGTAGGGTTTACCGGGGAGCTGTTTTTT. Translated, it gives CASSLAVGFTGELFF.

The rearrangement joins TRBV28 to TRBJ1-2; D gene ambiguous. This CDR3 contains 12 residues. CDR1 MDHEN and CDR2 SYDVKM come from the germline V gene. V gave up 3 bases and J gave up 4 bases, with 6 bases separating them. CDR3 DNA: TGTGCCAGCAGTTTTTTATCCTATGGCTACACCTTC. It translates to CASSFLSYGYTF.